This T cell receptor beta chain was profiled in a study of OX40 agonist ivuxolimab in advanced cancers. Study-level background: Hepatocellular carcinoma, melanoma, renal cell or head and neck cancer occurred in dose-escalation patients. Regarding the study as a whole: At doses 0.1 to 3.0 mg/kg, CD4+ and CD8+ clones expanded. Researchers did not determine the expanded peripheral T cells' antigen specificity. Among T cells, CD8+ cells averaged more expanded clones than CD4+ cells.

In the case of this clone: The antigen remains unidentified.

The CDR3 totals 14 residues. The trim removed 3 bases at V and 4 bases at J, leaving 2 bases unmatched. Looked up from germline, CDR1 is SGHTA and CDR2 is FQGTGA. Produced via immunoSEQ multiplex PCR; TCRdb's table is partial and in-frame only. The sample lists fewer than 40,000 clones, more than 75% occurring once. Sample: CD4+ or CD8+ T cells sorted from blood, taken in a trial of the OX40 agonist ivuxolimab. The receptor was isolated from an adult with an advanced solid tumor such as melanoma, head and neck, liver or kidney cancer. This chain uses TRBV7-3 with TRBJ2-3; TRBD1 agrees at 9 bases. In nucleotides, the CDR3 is TGTGCCAGCAGCTTGGGACAGGGTGCAGATACGCAGTATTTT. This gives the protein CASSLGQGADTQYF.